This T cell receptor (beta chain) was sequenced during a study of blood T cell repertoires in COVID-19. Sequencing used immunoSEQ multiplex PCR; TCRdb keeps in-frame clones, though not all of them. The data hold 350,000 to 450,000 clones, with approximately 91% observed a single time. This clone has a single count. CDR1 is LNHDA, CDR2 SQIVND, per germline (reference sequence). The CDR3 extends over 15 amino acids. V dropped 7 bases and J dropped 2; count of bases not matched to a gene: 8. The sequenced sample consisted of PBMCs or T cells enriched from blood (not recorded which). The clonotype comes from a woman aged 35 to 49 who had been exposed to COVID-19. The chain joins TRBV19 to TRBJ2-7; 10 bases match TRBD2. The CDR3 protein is CASTEVAGGPYEQYF. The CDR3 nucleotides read TGTGCCAGTACTGAGGTAGCGGGAGGACCCTACGAGCAGTACTTC.